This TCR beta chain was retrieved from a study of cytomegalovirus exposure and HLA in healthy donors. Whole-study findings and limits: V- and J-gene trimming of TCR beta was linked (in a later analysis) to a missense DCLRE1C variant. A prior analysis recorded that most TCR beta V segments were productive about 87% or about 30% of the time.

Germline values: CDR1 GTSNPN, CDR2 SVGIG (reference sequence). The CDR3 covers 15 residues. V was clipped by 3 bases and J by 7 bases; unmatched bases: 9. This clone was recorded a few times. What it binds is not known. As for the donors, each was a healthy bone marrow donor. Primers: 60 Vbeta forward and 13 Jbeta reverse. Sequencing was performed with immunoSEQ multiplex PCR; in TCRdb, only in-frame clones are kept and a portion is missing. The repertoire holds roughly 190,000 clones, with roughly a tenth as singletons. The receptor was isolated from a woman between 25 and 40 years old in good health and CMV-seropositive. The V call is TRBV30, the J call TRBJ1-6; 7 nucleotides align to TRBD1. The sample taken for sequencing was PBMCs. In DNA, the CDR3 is TGTGCCTGGAGGATGACAGGGATCGGAAATTCACCCCTCCACTTT. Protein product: CAWRMTGIGNSPLHF.